The T cell receptor beta chain under discussion was sequenced for a study of immune evolution from preneoplasia to lung adenocarcinoma. Whole-study results and caveats: Normal lung had highest clonality; later lesions appeared denser, more diverse. Top clone frequencies peaked in normal lung, apparently declining through invasive adenocarcinoma.

Trimming shortened V by 2 bases and J by 0 bases, and 10 bases separated the two germline ends. The CDR3 is made up of 15 amino acids. CDR1 and CDR2 (germline): SGHAT, FQNNGV. As concerns this clone: No antigen is known for it.

TCRdb keeps only in-frame clones here, not all; method: immunoSEQ multiplex PCR. The sample consists of under 9,500 clones, roughly 79% of them appearing once. The specimen was FFPE invasive lung adenocarcinoma tissue. The sequence was obtained from a person aged 45 to 59 with lung adenocarcinoma. The chain joins TRBV11-2 to TRBJ1-2; no reliable D call. The CDR3 spells CASSLSASANYGYTF. CDR3 coding DNA: TGTGCCAGCAGCTTATCAGCGTCGGCTAACTATGGCTACACCTTC.